This T cell receptor beta chain was documented in a study of T cell responses to AZD1222 COVID-19 vaccine. Measured with immunoSEQ multiplex PCR; TCRdb has only the in-frame clones, and not every one. The sample includes 150,000 to 200,000 clones, approximately 87% of them seen just once. Study-wide points: Clonal diversity was possibly underestimated; the donors were predominantly white British and more often female. Spike as a whole was targeted by vaccine-associated CD4 TCRs, dominant at 160-218 and 743-854.

Of note for this clone: Antigen: not known.

Germline V CDR1 and CDR2: SGHNT, YYREEE (reference sequence). Trimming shortened V by 1 base and J by 6 bases, and 12 bases separated the two germline ends. The CDR3 is 14 residues long. This material consisted of peripheral blood, taken on day 0 of MenACWY control vaccination. The receptor was derived from an adult in good health. V usage is TRBV5-4 and J usage is TRBJ2-3; D may be TRBD1 (6 bases). This CDR3 reads CASSLSNREDTQYF. The CDR3 DNA follows: TGTGCCAGCAGCTTGAGCAACAGGGAGGATACGCAGTATTTT.